This T cell receptor (beta chain) was obtained from a study of blood T cells in healthy people across ages (dated by TCRdb to the mid-2010s). Notes on the research overall: In model experiments, roughly one uniquely barcoded TCR beta cDNA molecule per two T cells was captured by template switching. Age-related changes in TCR beta repertoire diversity were measured in the study by deep sequencing normalized with unique cDNA molecular identifiers. Donors were grouped into four age groups: young (average 16 years), middle-aged (around 39), aged (62) and long-lived (about 82). To avoid experimental bias, donors of different ages were randomly spread across the sequencing lanes. The study analyzed two additional independent replicas of 1 million unique cDNA reads from the same blood draw for two donors, one aged 18 to 30 and one aged 80 or older.

The CDR3 has 14 amino acids, counting the end cysteine and phenylalanine. The only DNA kept is the CDR3, 42 bases in frame from the first base. Between the V and J ends, shortened by 5 bases and 7 bases respectively, the junction contains 17 bases. Points the paper makes about the study in general: The percentage of naive T cells measured by flow cytometry correlated strongly with observed TCR beta diversity. Since profiling was done on bulk unsorted PBMCs, naive and antigen-experienced compartments could not be conclusively compared. Total diversity estimates from one million sequenced T cells were considered lower bounds and underestimates. Compared with the aged group, more naive CD4+ T cells, fewer expanded clones and increased TCR diversity were shown by the long-lived group, suggesting age selection. Donor CMV infection status was unknown, potentially confounding age-related changes in expanded clonotypes. As age increased, observed TCR beta diversity per million T cells dropped in a roughly linear way, and a significant reduction was already evident by age 40.

Library preparation used 5' RACE. The listed sequencing device is Illumina HiSeq 2500. A second PCR of roughly 7 to 12 cycles was run with a J-beta primer mix and a sample-barcoded 5' primer. Each TCR beta cDNA molecule received a unique molecular identifier from a template-switch 5' adaptor carrying 12 random nucleotides. Each sample yielded at least 2.5 million CDR3-containing paired-end reads. First-strand cDNA was synthesized from all RNA with the Mint cDNA synthesis kit, primed by a TRBC-specific oligonucleotide. After uracil-DNA glycosylase treatment, a first 18-cycle PCR used universal primers M1SS and BC2_uni_R on all cDNA. As for how the authors treated the data: Each sample was normalized by randomly selecting 1 million high-quality reads, each carrying a distinct molecular identifier. Reads sharing molecular identifiers were discarded rather than binned into consensus sequences. CDR3 identification, clonotype clustering and error correction used MiTCR with a Q25 quality threshold and the strictest error-elimination algorithm. A nonparametric unseen species model with Euler transformation was used to estimate lower-bound total TCR beta diversity. The public reads were run again by TCRdb, first through fastp at Q25 and then through MiXCR, and only productive beta chains were kept. Here each entry gathers all rows of one CDR3 protein and keeps the most common genes and DNA. The V and J calls come from TCRdb's annotation, not from the publication. This sample comprises about 1 million distinct CDR3 sequences, less than 50% of them detected only once. Jointly, the top ten make up approximately 17% of the sample.

Turning to this clonotype: Its recognized antigen is unknown. Base qualities are missing; no much larger clone stands one base away.

Systemically healthy Caucasian individuals from Russia, 35 to 50 in total and aged roughly 6 to 95 years, were included as donors. Each donor gave roughly 9.5 milliliters of peripheral blood, collected into EDTA-treated Vacutainer tubes. Ficoll-Paque density-gradient centrifugation was used to isolate PBMCs, with at least 6.5 million per sample. Total RNA was extracted from PBMCs with Trizol reagent, with at least 6 micrograms obtained per sample. For every donor, an aliquot of PBMCs went through flow cytometry to measure the percentages of naive CD45RAhigh/CD27high T cells. Sequenced sample: blood. The sequence joins TRBV12-3 or TRBV12-4 to TRBJ1-1; no confident D gene assignment can be made. This receptor was obtained from a woman aged 55 to 70 in good health. The CDR3 protein: CASSLPPGLREAFF. The sequenced DNA is TGTGCCAGCAGTCTCCCGCCAGGATTACGTGAAGCTTTCTTT.